This T cell receptor beta chain was recovered during a study of human T cells and chemical hapten exposure. Across the whole study: Patients, chiefly female, had alopecia areata, totalis or universalis.

Time point given: patch test 1, 2 weeks after DPC sensitization. Treatment indicated: therapeutic diphenylcyclopropenone sensitization with weekly scalp DPC. Each CDR3 protein is one row after TCRdb ran MiXCR on the RACE reads. The sample has 74,000 or so distinct CDR3 sequences, around a tenth seen once. V lost 1 base, J lost 3 bases, and 12 bases lay in between. The CDR3 contains 15 residues. Germline V gene sequence: CDR1 MGHRA, CDR2 YSYEKL. The source is a woman in her forties or fifties with alopecia areata. Some clones in this sample may be carry-over from other donors' samples. This rearrangement joins TRBV4-1 to TRBJ1-2; D call uncertain. The sequences come from whole blood, collected in connection with sensitization to the hapten diphenylcyclopropenone (DPC). The CDR3 nucleotides read TGCGCCAGCAGCCAAGTAGACGGCCAGGACTATGGCTACACCTTC. Translation: CASSQVDGQDYGYTF.